This TCR beta chain originates from a study of T cells in women clearing cervical HPV infection. Study-wide context: Controls' single incident HPV16 infection cleared within 12 months without precancer.

Study-wide results and caveats: Richness differences could reflect unmeasured T-cell content per sample. Repertoire richness, not evenness, was significantly elevated in CIN3+ cases versus controls. It is unknown whether associations predate infection; no effector/memory or HPV-specific sorting.

The CDR3 is made up of 15 amino acids. CDR1 MNHEY and CDR2 SVGEGT come from the germline V gene. Sequencing was performed with immunoSEQ multiplex PCR; in TCRdb, only in-frame clones are kept and a portion is missing. The listing contains about 30,000 clones. Note on this clone: Its antigen is not known. The read falls 3 residues short of the CDR3 end, and the missing part is taken from the germline J gene.

V is TRBV6-2 or TRBV6-3 and J is TRBJ1-2; perhaps TRBD1 as D (6 bases). The sequenced sample consisted of blood buffy coat. The TCR was taken from a woman between 18 and 70 years old with a cervical HPV16 infection that either progressed to CIN3+ or cleared (not recorded which). Partial CDR3 DNA: TGTGCCAGCAGTTATACCGACAGGCCCGCGGTCGGC. Translation gives CASSYTDRPAVG. The full-length CDR3 reads as CASSYTDRPAVGYTF.